This T cell receptor (beta chain) was captured in a study of graft-versus-host responses after intestinal transplantation. This clone is medium-sized. Sequenced by immunoSEQ multiplex PCR; TCRdb stores in-frame clones only, minus some. The sample has almost 5,500 clones; roughly 30% are singletons. CDR1 SGDLS and CDR2 YYNGEE come from the germline V gene. This CDR3 has 13 amino acids. V was clipped by 4 bases and J by 4 bases; unmatched bases: 3. The source was alloreactive CD4+ T cells from a mixed lymphocyte reaction culture, collected before transplantation. Subset described: CFSE-low proliferating T cells sorted from roughly 6-day pre-transplant mixed lymphocyte reaction (GvH or HvG direction). The source is a human patient who was an organ donor for intestinal transplantation. The chain employs TRBV9 and TRBJ2-3; 7 positions agree with TRBD1. The CDR3 DNA reads as TGTGCCAGCAGCATTGACAGGGCAGATACGCAGTATTTT. Protein sequence: CASSIDRADTQYF.